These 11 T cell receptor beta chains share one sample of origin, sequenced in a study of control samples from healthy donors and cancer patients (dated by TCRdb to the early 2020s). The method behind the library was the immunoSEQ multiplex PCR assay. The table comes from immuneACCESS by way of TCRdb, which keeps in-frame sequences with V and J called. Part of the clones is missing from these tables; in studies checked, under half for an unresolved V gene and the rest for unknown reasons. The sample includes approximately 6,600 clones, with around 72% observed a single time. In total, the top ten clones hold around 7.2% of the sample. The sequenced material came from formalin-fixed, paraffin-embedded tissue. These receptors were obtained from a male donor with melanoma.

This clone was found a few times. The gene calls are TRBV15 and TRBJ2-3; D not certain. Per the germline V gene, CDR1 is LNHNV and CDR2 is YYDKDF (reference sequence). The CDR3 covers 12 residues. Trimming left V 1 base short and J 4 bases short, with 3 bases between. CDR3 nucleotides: TGTGCCACCAGCAGAGGGCCAGATACGCAGTATTTT. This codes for CATSRGPDTQYF. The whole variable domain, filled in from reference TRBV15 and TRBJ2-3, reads DAMVIQNPRYQVTQFGKPVTLSCSQTLNHNVMYWYQQKSSQAPKLLFHYYDKDFNNEADTPDNFQSRRPNTSFCFLDIRSPGLGDTAMYLCATSRGPDTQYFGPGTRLTVL.

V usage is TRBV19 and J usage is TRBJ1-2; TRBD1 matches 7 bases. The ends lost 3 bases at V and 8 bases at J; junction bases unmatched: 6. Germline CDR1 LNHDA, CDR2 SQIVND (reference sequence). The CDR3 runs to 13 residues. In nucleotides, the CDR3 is TGTGCCAGTAGTATCCCGACAGGGACCGGCTACACCTTC. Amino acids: CASSIPTGTGYTF.

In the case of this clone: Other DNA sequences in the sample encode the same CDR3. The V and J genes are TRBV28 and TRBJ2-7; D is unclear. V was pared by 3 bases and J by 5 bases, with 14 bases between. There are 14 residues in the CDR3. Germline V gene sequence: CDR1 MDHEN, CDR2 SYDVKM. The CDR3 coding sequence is TGTGCCAGCAGTTTCTTGGGTCCGGTAGACGAGCAGTACTTC. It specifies CASSFLGPVDEQYF.

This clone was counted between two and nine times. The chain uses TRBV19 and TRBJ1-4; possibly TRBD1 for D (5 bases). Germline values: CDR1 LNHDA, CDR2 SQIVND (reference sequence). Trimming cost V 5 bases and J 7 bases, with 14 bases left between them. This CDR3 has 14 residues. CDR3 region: CASSATVAGEKLFF. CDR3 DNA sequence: TGTGCCAGTAGTGCGACAGTGGCGGGTGAAAAACTGTTTTTT. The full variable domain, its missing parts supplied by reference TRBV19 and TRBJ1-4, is DGGITQSPKYLFRKEGQNVTLSCEQNLNHDAMYWYRQDPGQGLRLIYYSQIVNDFQKGDIAEGYSVSREKKESFPLTVTSAQKNPTAFYLCASSATVAGEKLFFGSGTQLSVL.

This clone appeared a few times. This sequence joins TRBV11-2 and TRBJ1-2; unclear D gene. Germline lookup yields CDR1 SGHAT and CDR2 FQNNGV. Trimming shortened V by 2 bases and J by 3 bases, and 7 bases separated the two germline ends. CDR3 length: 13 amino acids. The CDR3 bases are TGTGCCAGCAGCTTAACGGCGTACTATGGCTACACCTTC. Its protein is CASSLTAYYGYTF.

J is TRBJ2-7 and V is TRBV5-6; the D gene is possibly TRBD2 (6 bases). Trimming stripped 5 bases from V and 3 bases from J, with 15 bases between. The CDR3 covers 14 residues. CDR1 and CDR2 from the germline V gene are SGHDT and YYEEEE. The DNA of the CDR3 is TGTGCCAGCAGAGTGGGGGGACCCCTCTACGAGCAGTACTTC. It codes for CASRVGGPLYEQYF.

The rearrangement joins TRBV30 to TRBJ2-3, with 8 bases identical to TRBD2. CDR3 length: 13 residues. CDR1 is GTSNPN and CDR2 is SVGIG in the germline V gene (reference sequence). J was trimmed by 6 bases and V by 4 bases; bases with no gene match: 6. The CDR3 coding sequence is TGTGCCTGGATCCTAGCGGGCGCGGATACGCAGTATTTT. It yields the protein CAWILAGADTQYF.

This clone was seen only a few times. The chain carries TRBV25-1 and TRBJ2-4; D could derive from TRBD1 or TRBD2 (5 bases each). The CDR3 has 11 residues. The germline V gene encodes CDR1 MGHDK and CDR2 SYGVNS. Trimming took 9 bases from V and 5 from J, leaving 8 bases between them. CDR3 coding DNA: TGTGCCAGTGGGGACCAAAACATTCAGTACTTC. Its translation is CASGDQNIQYF.

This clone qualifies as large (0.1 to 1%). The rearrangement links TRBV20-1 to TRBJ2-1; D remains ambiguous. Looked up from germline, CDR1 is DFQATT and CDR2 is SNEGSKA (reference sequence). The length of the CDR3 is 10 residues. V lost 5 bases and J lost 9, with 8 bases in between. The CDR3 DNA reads TGCAGTGCTTGGACGGGTGAGCAGTTCTTC. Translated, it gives CSAWTGEQFF.

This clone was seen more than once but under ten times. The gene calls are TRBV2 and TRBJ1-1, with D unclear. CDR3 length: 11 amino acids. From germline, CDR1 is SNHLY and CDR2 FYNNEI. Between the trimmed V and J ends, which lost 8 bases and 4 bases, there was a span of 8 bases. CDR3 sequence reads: CASFRSTEAFF. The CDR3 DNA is TGTGCCAGCTTCAGGAGCACTGAAGCTTTCTTT.

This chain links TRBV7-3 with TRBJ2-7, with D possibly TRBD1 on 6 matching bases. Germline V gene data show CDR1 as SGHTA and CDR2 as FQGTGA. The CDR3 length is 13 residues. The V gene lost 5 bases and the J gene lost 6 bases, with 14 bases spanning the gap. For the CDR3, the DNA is TGTGCCAGCAGCCTAAGACCCAGGGGCGAGCAGTACTTC. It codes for CASSLRPRGEQYF.